A selection of T cell receptor beta chains follows, all from one sample in a study of T-cell reconstitution after alpha-beta-depleted transplantation in children. TCRdb re-called the PCR reads through MiXCR, storing one row per CDR3 protein. This table has under 450,000 distinct CDR3 sequences, more than 10% appearing once. Sequenced material: PBMCs, taken from the stem cell graft. These receptors were obtained from a human donor who donated a stem cell graft to a child with Fanconi anemia. Both conserved end residues are part of each CDR3. D genes are given only for firm matches. Clone size, where shown, is once, few, many, or a class for clones that have expanded.

abundance,d_gene,v_gene,j_gene,CDR3aa,CDR3nt
.,TRBD1,TRBV11-2,TRBJ2-5,CASAFDRGRETQYF,TGTGCCAGCGCCTTTGACAGGGGGCGAGAGACCCAGTACTTC
.,TRBD1,TRBV12-3/TRBV12-4,TRBJ1-2,CASRQGAGYGYTF,TGTGCCAGCAGACAGGGGGCCGGCTATGGCTACACCTTC
.,.,TRBV25-1,TRBJ2-3,CASSDREGGSTDTQYF,TGTGCCAGCAGTGATCGAGAAGGGGGTAGCACAGATACGCAGTATTTT
few,.,TRBV7-2,TRBJ2-7,CASSPSVYEQYF,TGTGCCAGCAGCCCTTCCGTGTACGAGCAGTACTTC
.,.,TRBV20-1,TRBJ2-2,CSAYELVGGELFF,TGCAGTGCCTATGAGCTAGTGGGTGGGGAGCTGTTTTTT
.,.,TRBV4-3,TRBJ1-2,CASSQGQGANYGYTF,TGCGCCAGCAGCCAAGGTCAGGGAGCGAACTATGGCTACACCTTC
.,.,TRBV12-3/TRBV12-4,TRBJ2-3,CASSFGQTVGGDTQYF,TGTGCCAGCAGTTTTGGGCAGACGGTGGGTGGTGATACGCAGTATTTT
once,.,TRBV6-5,TRBJ2-7,CASKELGGEQYF,TGTGCCAGCAAAGAGCTAGGTGGCGAGCAGTACTTC
.,.,TRBV5-6,TRBJ1-2,CASSRLGERGYTF,TGTGCCAGCAGCCGCCTGGGGGAACGTGGCTACACCTTC
few,.,TRBV28,TRBJ2-3,CASSLVGATDTQYF,TGTGCCAGCAGTTTAGTAGGCGCCACAGATACGCAGTATTTT
once,.,TRBV5-1,TRBJ1-5,CASSLEFGGGQPQHF,TGCGCCAGCAGCTTGGAATTCGGGGGGGGACAGCCCCAGCATTTT
many,.,TRBV28,TRBJ1-6,CASSQGDSPLHF,TGTGCCAGCAGCCAGGGTGATTCACCCCTCCACTTT
.,.,TRBV12-3/TRBV12-4,TRBJ2-3,CASSLTPGFSTDTQYF,TGTGCCAGCAGTTTAACCCCGGGGTTCAGCACAGATACGCAGTATTTT
few,.,TRBV29-1,TRBJ2-5,CSVEEEPQETQYF,TGCAGCGTTGAGGAGGAACCCCAAGAGACCCAGTACTTC
few,.,TRBV18,TRBJ2-3,CASSPPNQGSRTDTQYF,TGTGCCAGCTCACCTCCCAACCAGGGTTCTCGCACAGATACGCAGTATTTT
many,TRBD1,TRBV6-5,TRBJ1-1,CASNFQKQGGRAEAFF,TGTGCCAGCAACTTCCAGAAACAGGGGGGGAGGGCTGAAGCTTTCTTT
many,.,TRBV7-2,TRBJ2-1,CASRRGGTDYEQFF,TGTGCCAGCCGACGAGGAGGGACCGATTATGAGCAGTTCTTC
.,.,TRBV7-8,TRBJ2-3,CASSSSESTDTQYF,TGTGCCAGCAGCTCGAGCGAAAGCACAGATACGCAGTATTTT
many,.,TRBV20-1,TRBJ1-1,CSARGGHVNTEAFF,TGCAGTGCTAGAGGCGGGCATGTGAACACTGAAGCTTTCTTT
.,TRBD1,TRBV5-1,TRBJ2-5,CASSSLGQEETQYF,TGCGCCAGCAGCTCATTGGGACAGGAAGAGACCCAGTACTTC